These T cell receptor beta chains were read from a single sample in a study of human T cells and chemical hapten exposure. TCRdb called the RACE reads again in MiXCR, with one record for every CDR3 protein. The sample lists approximately 350,000 distinct CDR3 sequences, around 6% seen once, with under 7% in the top ten. The source was whole blood, collected in connection with sensitization to the hapten diphenylcyclopropenone (DPC). The receptors were sampled from a woman between 18 and 30 years old with alopecia areata. Some clones in this sample may be carry-over from other donors' samples. Both conserved end residues are part of each CDR3. D genes are given only for firm matches. The size entry is marked missing in some rows and otherwise reads once, few, many or a size class.

D	J	V	size	DNA	CDR3
.	TRBJ1-1	TRBV5-6	many	TGTGCCAGCAGCTTCCAGGTGAACACTGAAGCTTTCTTT	CASSFQVNTEAFF
TRBD1	TRBJ1-1	TRBV6-5	.	TGTGCCAGCAGTTACTCGATATCGCGCAGGGGGAGTATCACTGAAGCTTTCTTT	CASSYSISRRGSITEAFF
.	TRBJ2-3	TRBV10-3	many	TGTGCCATCAGTGACGACTACGTTCTGGATACGCAGTATTTT	CAISDDYVLDTQYF
TRBD2	TRBJ2-3	TRBV7-9	many	TGTGCCAGCAGGTCCGTAGCGGGGGAAGATACGCAGTATTTT	CASRSVAGEDTQYF
TRBD1	TRBJ1-5	TRBV24-1	few	TGTGCCACCAGTGACCAGGGACAGGGGAGCAATCAGCCCCAGCATTTT	CATSDQGQGSNQPQHF
TRBD2	TRBJ2-7	TRBV2	.	TGTGCCAGCAGTGGGACTAGCGGCTACGAGCAGTACTTC	CASSGTSGYEQYF
TRBD1	TRBJ1-4	TRBV7-2	.	TGTGCCAGCAGCCCCAGGACAGGGGGCGCTTCTAATGAAAAACTGTTTTTT	CASSPRTGGASNEKLFF
.	TRBJ1-4	TRBV4-2	.	TGTGCCAGCAGCCACAAACCGGGGTCGACTAATGAAAAACTGTTTTTT	CASSHKPGSTNEKLFF
TRBD2	TRBJ2-7	TRBV10-3	few	TGTGCCATCACCCCGGACAGCGGGGGTTACGAGCAGTACTTC	CAITPDSGGYEQYF
.	TRBJ1-4	TRBV3-1	.	TGTGCCAGCAGACCACTATCGGGGGAAAAACTGTTTTTT	CASRPLSGEKLFF
.	TRBJ2-6	TRBV5-4	many	TGTGCCAGCCAGCGGAACTCTGGGGCCAACGTCCTGACTTTC	CASQRNSGANVLTF
.	TRBJ2-5	TRBV7-2	few	TGTGCCAGCAGCTTAGGGACATTAGAAGAGACCCAGTACTTC	CASSLGTLEETQYF
.	TRBJ1-1	TRBV25-1	many	TGTGCCAGCAGTGAGGGGCGAACTAATGAAGCTTTCTTT	CASSEGRTNEAFF
.	TRBJ2-5	TRBV19	many	TGTGCCAGTAGCACACACCGGGAGACCCAGTACTTC	CASSTHRETQYF
TRBD1	TRBJ1-6	TRBV15	.	TGTGCCACCAGCAGAGTCGGGACAGGGGGCGTACGGTCACCCCTCCACTTT	CATSRVGTGGVRSPLHF
TRBD1	TRBJ2-6	TRBV4-1	.	TGCGCCAGCAGCCCGGGACAGGTTTACTCTGGGGCCAACGTCCTGACTTTC	CASSPGQVYSGANVLTF
.	TRBJ1-1	TRBV11-2	many	TGTGCCAGCAGCCCTAGGACAGTTAACACTGAAGCTTTCTTT	CASSPRTVNTEAFF
.	TRBJ2-3	TRBV5-1	.	TGCGCCAGCAGCTCCGACTCACGGGGTGGCGCAGATACGCAGTATTTT	CASSSDSRGGADTQYF
.	TRBJ1-2	TRBV6-5	few	TGTGCCAGCAGCTCATCCCACTATGGCTACACCTTC	CASSSSHYGYTF
.	TRBJ2-3	TRBV18	.	TGTGCCAGCTCACCTGGGAATAAAGATACGCAGTATTTT	CASSPGNKDTQYF
TRBD1	TRBJ2-6	TRBV6-6	few	TGTGCCAGCAGATACGTGACAGGGGCTGGGGCCAACGTCCTGACTTTC	CASRYVTGAGANVLTF
TRBD1	TRBJ2-6	TRBV27	many	TGTGCCAGCACCCCTTATTCCTCGGACAGGGGCGAATCTGGGGCCAACGTCCTGACTTTC	CASTPYSSDRGESGANVLTF
TRBD2	TRBJ2-2	TRBV6-1	many	TGTGCCAGCAGTACCGAACTAGCGGGGGGTACGAACACCGGGGAGCTGTTTTTT	CASSTELAGGTNTGELFF
.	TRBJ1-1	TRBV3-1	many	TGTGCCAGCAGCCATCAAATCATCATCACCGCTAACGAAGCTTTCTTT	CASSHQIIITANEAFF
TRBD2	TRBJ2-1	TRBV7-2	few	TGTGCCAGCACCTTAACTAGCGGTGTACTCTACAATGAGCAGTTCTTC	CASTLTSGVLYNEQFF
.	TRBJ2-3	TRBV20-1	many	TGCAGTGCTAGCAGGACAGAACTCAATACGCAGTATTTT	CSASRTELNTQYF
TRBD1	TRBJ1-5	TRBV7-9	few	TGTGCCAGCAGCCCAACCGGACAGGGGGTTCAGCCCCAGCATTTT	CASSPTGQGVQPQHF
.	TRBJ1-2	TRBV29-1	many	TGCAGCGTTGAAGCAACAAGGGGGTATGGCTACACCTTC	CSVEATRGYGYTF
TRBD2	TRBJ2-5	TRBV12-3/TRBV12-4	few	TGTGCCAGCAGGCGTGGACTAGCGGGGGGCCAAGAGACCCAGTACTTC	CASRRGLAGGQETQYF
.	TRBJ1-5	TRBV7-8	many	TGTGCCAGCAGCTTGCAGAGGGAAGGCCAGCCCCAGCATTTT	CASSLQREGQPQHF
.	TRBJ1-4	TRBV29-1	few	TGCAGCGTTGAATTCCAGGTGGGGGAAAAACTGTTTTTT	CSVEFQVGEKLFF
TRBD1	TRBJ1-1	TRBV12-3/TRBV12-4	many	TGTGCCAGCAGTTCGAACAGGGGGCTGAACACTGAAGCTTTCTTT	CASSSNRGLNTEAFF
.	TRBJ2-1	TRBV4-3	many	TGCGCCAGCAGCCAAGTAGGGCTTCAGAATGAGCAGTTCTTC	CASSQVGLQNEQFF
.	TRBJ2-7	TRBV6-2/TRBV6-3	many	TGTGCCAGCAGCCTCTCAACAGGTGCCTACGAGCAGTACTTC	CASSLSTGAYEQYF
.	TRBJ1-2	TRBV2	few	TGTGCCAGCAGGGGGGTCACCTACCACGGGCGGGACTATGGCTACACCTTC	CASRGVTYHGRDYGYTF
.	TRBJ2-7	TRBV20-1	.	TGCAGTAAAAGAACAGGGACCCCTTACGAGCAGTACTTC	CSKRTGTPYEQYF
.	TRBJ1-1	TRBV6-2/TRBV6-3	many	TGTGCCAGCAGTTACCACCTGGGCACTGAAGCTTTCTTT	CASSYHLGTEAFF
TRBD1	TRBJ1-3	TRBV2	.	TGTGCCAGCAGTAACGACAGGGTCTCTGGAAACACCATATATTTT	CASSNDRVSGNTIYF
.	TRBJ1-5	TRBV15	.	TGTGCCACCAGCAGAGACCCGGGGGGTCAGCCCCAGCATTTT	CATSRDPGGQPQHF
.	TRBJ2-5	TRBV12-3/TRBV12-4	few	TGTGCCAGCAGTTTGACTTCCCTGGAGACCCAGTACTTC	CASSLTSLETQYF
.	TRBJ1-5	TRBV18	many	TGTGCCAGCTCACGGGGAAACAATCAGCCCCAGCATTTT	CASSRGNNQPQHF
.	TRBJ1-5	TRBV2	few	TGTGCCAGCAGGACACGGGCAGATCAGCCCCAGCATTTT	CASRTRADQPQHF
TRBD1	TRBJ1-6	TRBV20-1	many	TGCAGTGCTTCAGGGGGCAGGTCACCCCTCCACTTT	CSASGGRSPLHF
.	TRBJ1-3	TRBV18	many	TGTGCCAGCTCGTGGACAGACTCGAGCTCTGGAAACACCATATATTTT	CASSWTDSSSGNTIYF
TRBD2	TRBJ2-3	TRBV5-1	.	TGCGCCAGCAGCCCGGGACTAGCGGGGGGCACCACAGATACGCAGTATTTT	CASSPGLAGGTTDTQYF
.	TRBJ1-5	TRBV5-6	.	TGTGCCAGCAGCTTGGGGGTCGGGACGAATAGCAATCAGCCCCAGCATTTT	CASSLGVGTNSNQPQHF
.	TRBJ2-3	TRBV11-3	few	TGTGCCAGCAGCTTAGCACGGGGCGAGGCAGATACGCAGTATTTT	CASSLARGEADTQYF
TRBD1	TRBJ2-2	TRBV11-3	.	TGTGCCAGCAGCCGACAGGGGACGAACACCGGGGAGCTGTTTTTT	CASSRQGTNTGELFF
TRBD1	TRBJ1-6	TRBV9	many	TGTGCCAGCAGCGTAGGGTCAGGGGGCGACTCGAATAATTCACCCCTCCACTTT	CASSVGSGGDSNNSPLHF
TRBD1	TRBJ1-1	TRBV6-5	.	TGTGCCAGCAACAGGGGCCCGACGGGGAACACTGAAGCTTTCTTT	CASNRGPTGNTEAFF
.	TRBJ1-1	TRBV3-1	few	TGTGCCAGCAGCCATGGGGACCGTGAAGCTTTCTTT	CASSHGDREAFF
TRBD1	TRBJ2-7	TRBV15	many	TGTGCCACCAGCAGAGATCCGCCAACAGGGGGTGTCTCCGAGCAGTACTTC	CATSRDPPTGGVSEQYF
.	TRBJ1-5	TRBV7-9	few	TGTGCCAGCAGCTCGGGATCCTCTTACCAGCCCCAGCATTTT	CASSSGSSYQPQHF